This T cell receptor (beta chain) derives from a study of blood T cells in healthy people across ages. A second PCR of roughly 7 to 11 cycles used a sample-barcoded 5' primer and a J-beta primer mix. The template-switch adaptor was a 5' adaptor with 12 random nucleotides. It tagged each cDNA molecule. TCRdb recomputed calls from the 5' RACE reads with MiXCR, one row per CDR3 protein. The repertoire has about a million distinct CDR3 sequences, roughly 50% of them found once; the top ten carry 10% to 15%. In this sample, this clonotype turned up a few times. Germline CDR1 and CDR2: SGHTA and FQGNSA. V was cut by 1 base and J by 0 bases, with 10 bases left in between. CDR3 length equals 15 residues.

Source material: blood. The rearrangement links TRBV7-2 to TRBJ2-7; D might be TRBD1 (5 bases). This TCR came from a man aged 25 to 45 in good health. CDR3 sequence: CASSLDRTRSYEQYF. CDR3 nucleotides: TGTGCCAGCAGCTTAGACAGGACCCGCTCCTACGAGCAGTACTTC.